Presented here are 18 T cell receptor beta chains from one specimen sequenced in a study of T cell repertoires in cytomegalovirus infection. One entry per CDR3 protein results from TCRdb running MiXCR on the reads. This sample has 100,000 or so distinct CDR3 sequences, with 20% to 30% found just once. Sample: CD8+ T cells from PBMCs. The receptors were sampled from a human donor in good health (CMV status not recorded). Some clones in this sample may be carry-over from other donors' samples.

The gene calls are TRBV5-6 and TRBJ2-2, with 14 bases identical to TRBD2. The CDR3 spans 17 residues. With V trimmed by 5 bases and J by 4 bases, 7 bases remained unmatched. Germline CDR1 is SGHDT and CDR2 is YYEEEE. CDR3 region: CASRGTGTSGSTGELFF. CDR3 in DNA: TGTGCCAGCAGGGGTACGGGGACTAGCGGGAGCACCGGGGAGCTGTTTTTT.

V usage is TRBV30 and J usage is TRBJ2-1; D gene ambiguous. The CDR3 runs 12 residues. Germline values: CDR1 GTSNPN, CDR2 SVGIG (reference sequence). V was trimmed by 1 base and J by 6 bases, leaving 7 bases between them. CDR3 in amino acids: CAWSGVSNEQFF. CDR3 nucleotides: TGTGCCTGGAGTGGTGTGAGCAATGAGCAGTTCTTC.

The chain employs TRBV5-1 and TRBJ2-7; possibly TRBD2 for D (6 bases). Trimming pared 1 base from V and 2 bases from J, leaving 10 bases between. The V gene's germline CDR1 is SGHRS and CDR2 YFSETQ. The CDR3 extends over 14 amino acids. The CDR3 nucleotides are TGCGCCAGCAGCTTGCCTTCGGGGGCCTACGAGCAGTACTTC. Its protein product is CASSLPSGAYEQYF.

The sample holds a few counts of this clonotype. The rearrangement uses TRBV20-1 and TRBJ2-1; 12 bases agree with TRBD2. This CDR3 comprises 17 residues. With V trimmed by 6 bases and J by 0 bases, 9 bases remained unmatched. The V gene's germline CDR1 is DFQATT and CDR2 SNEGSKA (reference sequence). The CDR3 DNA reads TGCAGTGCGAGTGGACTAGCGGGGCTCCTCTCCTACAATGAGCAGTTCTTC. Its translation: CSASGLAGLLSYNEQFF.

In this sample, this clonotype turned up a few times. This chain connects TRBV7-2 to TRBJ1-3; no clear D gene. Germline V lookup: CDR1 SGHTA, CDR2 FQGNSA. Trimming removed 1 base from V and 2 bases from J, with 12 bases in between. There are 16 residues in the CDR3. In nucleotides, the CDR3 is TGTGCCAGCAGCTTAGATCGGGCGACCCCTGGAAACACCATATATTTT. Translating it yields CASSLDRATPGNTIYF.

This CDR3 reads CASSIGEGFYYNEQFF. The DNA of the CDR3 is TGTGCCAGTAGTATAGGAGAGGGTTTTTATTACAATGAGCAGTTCTTC. The chain has TRBV19 and TRBJ2-1; weak D call: TRBD2 (5 bases). Trimming left V 1 base short and J 4 bases short, with 14 bases between. CDR1 and CDR2 (germline): LNHDA, SQIVND (reference sequence). This CDR3 has 16 residues. Combining the CDR3 with reference TRBV19 and TRBJ2-1 gives the whole variable domain DGGITQSPKYLFRKEGQNVTLSCEQNLNHDAMYWYRQDPGQGLRLIYYSQIVNDFQKGDIAEGYSVSREKKESFPLTVTSAQKNPTAFYLCASSIGEGFYYNEQFFGPGTRLTVL.

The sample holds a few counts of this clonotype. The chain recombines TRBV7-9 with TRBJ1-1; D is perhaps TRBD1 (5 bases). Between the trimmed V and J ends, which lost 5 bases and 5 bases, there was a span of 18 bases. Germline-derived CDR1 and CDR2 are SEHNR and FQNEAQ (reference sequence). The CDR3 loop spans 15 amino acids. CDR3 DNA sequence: TGTGCCAGCAGCCGCGGGGGGGGGAGGTTTACTGAAGCTTTCTTT. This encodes CASSRGGGRFTEAFF. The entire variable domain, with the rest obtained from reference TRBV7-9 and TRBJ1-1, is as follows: DTGVSQNPRHKITKRGQNVTFRCDPISEHNRLYWYRQTLGQGPEFLTYFQNEAQLEKSRLLSDRFSAERPKGSFSTLEIQRTEQGDSAMYLCASSRGGGRFTEAFFGQGTRLTVV.

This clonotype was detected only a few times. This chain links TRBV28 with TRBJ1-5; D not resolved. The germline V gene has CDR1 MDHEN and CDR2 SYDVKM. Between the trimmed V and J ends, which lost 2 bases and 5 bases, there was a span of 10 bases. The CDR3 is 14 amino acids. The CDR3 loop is CASSLTGAYQPQHF. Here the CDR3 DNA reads TGTGCCAGCAGTTTAACCGGAGCTTATCAGCCCCAGCATTTT.

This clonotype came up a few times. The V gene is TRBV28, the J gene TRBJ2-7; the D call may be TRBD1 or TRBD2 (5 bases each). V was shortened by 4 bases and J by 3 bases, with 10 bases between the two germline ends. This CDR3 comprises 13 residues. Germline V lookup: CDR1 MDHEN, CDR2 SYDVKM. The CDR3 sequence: CASSSGTNYEQYF. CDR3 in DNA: TGTGCCAGCAGTTCTGGGACCAACTACGAGCAGTACTTC.

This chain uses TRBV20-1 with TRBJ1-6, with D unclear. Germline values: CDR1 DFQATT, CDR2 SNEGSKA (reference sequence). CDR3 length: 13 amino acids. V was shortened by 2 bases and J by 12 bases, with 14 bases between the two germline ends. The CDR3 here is CSARSGRSEPLHF. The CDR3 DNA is TGCAGTGCTAGATCTGGACGTTCGGAACCCCTCCACTTT.

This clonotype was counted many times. The CDR3: CASSLVVDRAYEQYF. Written as DNA, the CDR3 is TGTGCCAGCAGCTTAGTTGTTGACAGAGCCTACGAGCAGTACTTC. The chain combines TRBV7-8 with TRBJ2-7, with a weak D call TRBD1 (5 bases). Between the trimmed V and J ends, which lost 1 base and 2 bases, there was a span of 12 bases. The CDR3 runs 15 residues. CDR1 and CDR2 (germline): SGHVS, FQNEAQ.

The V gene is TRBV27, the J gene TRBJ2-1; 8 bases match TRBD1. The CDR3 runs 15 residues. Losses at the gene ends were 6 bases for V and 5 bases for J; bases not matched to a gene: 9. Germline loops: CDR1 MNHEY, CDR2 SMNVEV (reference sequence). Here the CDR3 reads CASRSDRRGHNEQFF. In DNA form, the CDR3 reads TGTGCCAGCAGATCCGACCGCAGGGGGCACAATGAGCAGTTCTTC.

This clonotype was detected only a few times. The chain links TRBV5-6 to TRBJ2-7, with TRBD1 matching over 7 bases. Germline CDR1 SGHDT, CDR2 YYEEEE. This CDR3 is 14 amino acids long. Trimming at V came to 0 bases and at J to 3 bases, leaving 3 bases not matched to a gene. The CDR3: CASSLGDRDYEQYF. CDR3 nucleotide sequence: TGTGCCAGCAGCTTGGGGGACAGAGACTACGAGCAGTACTTC. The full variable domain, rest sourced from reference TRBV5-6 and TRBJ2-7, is DAGVTQSPTHLIKTRGQQVTLRCSPKSGHDTVSWYQQALGQGPQFIFQYYEEEERQRGNFPDRFSGHQFPNYSSELNVNALLLGDSALYLCASSLGDRDYEQYFGPGTRLTVT.

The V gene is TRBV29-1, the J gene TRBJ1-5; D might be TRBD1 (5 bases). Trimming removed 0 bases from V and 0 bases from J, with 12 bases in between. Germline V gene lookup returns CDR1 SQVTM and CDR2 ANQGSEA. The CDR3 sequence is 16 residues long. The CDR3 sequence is CSVEEPRGDSNQPQHF. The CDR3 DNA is TGCAGCGTTGAAGAACCCCGGGGGGATAGCAATCAGCCCCAGCATTTT.

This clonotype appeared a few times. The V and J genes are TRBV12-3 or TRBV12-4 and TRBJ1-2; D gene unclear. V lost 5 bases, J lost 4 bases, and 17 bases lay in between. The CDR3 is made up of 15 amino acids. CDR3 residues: CASSDPGVPRYGYTF. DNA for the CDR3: TGTGCCAGCAGTGACCCTGGGGTCCCGCGCTATGGCTACACCTTC.

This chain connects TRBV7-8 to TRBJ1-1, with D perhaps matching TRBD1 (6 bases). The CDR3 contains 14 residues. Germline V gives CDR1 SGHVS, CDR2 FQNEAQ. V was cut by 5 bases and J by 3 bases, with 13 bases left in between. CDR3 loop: CASSPLRGYTEAFF. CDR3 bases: TGTGCCAGCAGCCCGCTAAGGGGGTACACTGAAGCTTTCTTT.

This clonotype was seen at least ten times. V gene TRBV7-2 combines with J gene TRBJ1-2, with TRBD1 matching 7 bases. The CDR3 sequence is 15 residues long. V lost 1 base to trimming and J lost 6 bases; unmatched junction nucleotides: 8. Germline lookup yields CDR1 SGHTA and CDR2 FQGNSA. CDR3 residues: CASSLVSRGEDGYTF. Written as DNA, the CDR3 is TGTGCCAGCAGCTTAGTTAGCAGGGGGGAGGATGGCTACACCTTC. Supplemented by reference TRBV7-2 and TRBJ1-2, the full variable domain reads GAGVSQSPSNKVTEKGKDVELRCDPISGHTALYWYRQSLGQGLEFLIYFQGNSAPDKSGLPSDRFSAERTGGSVSTLTIQRTQQEDSAVYLCASSLVSRGEDGYTFGSGTRLTVV.

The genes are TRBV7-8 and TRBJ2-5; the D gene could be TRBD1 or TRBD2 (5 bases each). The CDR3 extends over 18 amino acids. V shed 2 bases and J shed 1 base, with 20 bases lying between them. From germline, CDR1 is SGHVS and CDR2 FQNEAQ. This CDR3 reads CASSLRRQGPAFQETQYF. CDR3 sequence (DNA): TGTGCCAGCAGCTTAAGAAGGCAGGGACCCGCTTTCCAAGAGACCCAGTACTTC.